This T cell receptor beta chain was sequenced for a study of T cells in Graves' hyperthyroidism and ophthalmopathy. Study information: Peripheral blood was collected at initial diagnosis, before any treatment.

This clonotype was seen many times. Its target is unknown. With 2 bases clipped from V and 4 bases from J, the junction kept 5 bases outside the gene matches. The germline V gene encodes CDR1 SGHRS and CDR2 YFSETQ. CDR3 length: 16 amino acids. Study outcomes and limitations: From stable hyperthyroidism, ophthalmopathy was set apart by a 13 V-J model.

Patients counted as stable if ophthalmopathy did not develop within 18 months. RNA transcripts were the template for amplifying TCR beta CDR3 regions. The study used the HTBI primer set for a first-round RT-PCR of the TCR CDR3. TCRdb re-derived calls from the multiplex PCR reads in MiXCR, one entry per CDR3 protein. The table shows around 560,000 distinct CDR3 sequences, with around 15% occurring only once. The genes are TRBV5-1 and TRBJ2-5; 13 bases are shared with TRBD2. This TCR was sampled from a woman aged 18-29 years with Graves' hyperthyroidism. The sequencing sample was made of blood. CDR3 sequence reads: CASSFETSGGPETQYF. The CDR3 DNA sequence: TGCGCCAGCAGCTTCGAGACTAGCGGGGGGCCAGAGACCCAGTACTTC.